The clone carrying this TCR beta chain was observed many times. What it recognizes is unknown. The entry originates in a study of breast tumors, draining lymph nodes, adjacent tissues. General study findings and limits: Tumor TCR diversity was below lymph nodes but above nontumor tissue. That most tumor T cells come from lymph nodes remained unproven. The data were judged consistent with most tumor T cells coming from lymph node and expanding in tumor.

CDR3 length: 11 amino acids. Trimming took off 6 bases at V and 8 bases at J, with 7 bases between the two ends. CDR1 is MNHNS and CDR2 is SASEGT in the germline V gene. Samples came from axillary lymph nodes draining the breast cancer. Using its own MiXCR run on the multiplex PCR reads, TCRdb lists one record per CDR3 protein. The sample records 140,000 or so distinct CDR3 sequences, approximately 32% being singletons. V is TRBV6-1 and J is TRBJ2-2; D uncertain. The sequencing sample was made of axillary lymph node tissue. The TCR originated in a female donor with breast cancer. Some clones in this sample may be carry-over from other donors' samples. The CDR3 region is CASSNQGELFF. CDR3 DNA sequence: TGTGCCAGCAGCAATCAGGGGGAGCTGTTTTTT.